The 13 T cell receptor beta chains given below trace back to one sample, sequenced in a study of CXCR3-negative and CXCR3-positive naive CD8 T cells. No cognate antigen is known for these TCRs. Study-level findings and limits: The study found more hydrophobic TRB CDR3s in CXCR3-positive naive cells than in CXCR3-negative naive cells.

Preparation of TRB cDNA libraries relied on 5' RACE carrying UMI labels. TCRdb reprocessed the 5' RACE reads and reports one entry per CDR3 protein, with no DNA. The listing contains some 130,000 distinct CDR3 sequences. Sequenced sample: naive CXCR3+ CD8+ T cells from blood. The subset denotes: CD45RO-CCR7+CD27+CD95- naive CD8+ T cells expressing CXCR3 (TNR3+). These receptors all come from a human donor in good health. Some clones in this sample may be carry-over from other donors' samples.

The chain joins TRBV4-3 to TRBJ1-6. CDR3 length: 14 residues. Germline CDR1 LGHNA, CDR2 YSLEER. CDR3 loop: CASSTGTYNSPLHF.

The CDR3 is CALQGENTGELFF. The V gene is TRBV30, the J gene TRBJ2-2; TCRdb lists TRBD1, though no DNA is available to test this call. CDR3 length equals 13 residues. The germline gives CDR1 GTSNPN, CDR2 SVGIG (reference sequence).

The CDR3 reads CASSLPHSGRAPDTQYF. V is TRBV12-3 or TRBV12-4 and J is TRBJ2-3; TCRdb indicates TRBD2, and absent DNA this call remains unverified. CDR3 length: 17 amino acids.

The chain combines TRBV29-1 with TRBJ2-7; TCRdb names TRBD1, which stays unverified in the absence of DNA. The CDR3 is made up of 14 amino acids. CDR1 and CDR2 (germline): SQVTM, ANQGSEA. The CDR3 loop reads CSVGAGTEAYEQYF.

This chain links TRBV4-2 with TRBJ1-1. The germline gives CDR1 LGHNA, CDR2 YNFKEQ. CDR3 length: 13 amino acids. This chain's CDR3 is CASSQSKGTEASF.

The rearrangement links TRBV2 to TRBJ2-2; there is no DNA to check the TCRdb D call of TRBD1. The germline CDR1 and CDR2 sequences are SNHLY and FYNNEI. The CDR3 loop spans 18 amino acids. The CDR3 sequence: CASSTPTGFYQPTGELFF.

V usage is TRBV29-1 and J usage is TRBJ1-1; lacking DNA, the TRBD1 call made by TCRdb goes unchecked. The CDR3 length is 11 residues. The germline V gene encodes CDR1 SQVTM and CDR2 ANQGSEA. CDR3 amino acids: CSVRQGTEAFF.

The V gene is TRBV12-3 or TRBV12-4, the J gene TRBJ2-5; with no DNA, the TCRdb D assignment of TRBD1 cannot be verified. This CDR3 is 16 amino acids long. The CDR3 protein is CASSLSRGADQETQYF.

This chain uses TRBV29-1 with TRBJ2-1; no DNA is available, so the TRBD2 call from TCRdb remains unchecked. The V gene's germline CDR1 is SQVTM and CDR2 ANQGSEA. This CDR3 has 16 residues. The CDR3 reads CSVVGLAGVPYNEQFF.

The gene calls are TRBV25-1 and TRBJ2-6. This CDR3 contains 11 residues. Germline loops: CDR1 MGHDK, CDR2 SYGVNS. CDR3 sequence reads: CASSGANVLTF.

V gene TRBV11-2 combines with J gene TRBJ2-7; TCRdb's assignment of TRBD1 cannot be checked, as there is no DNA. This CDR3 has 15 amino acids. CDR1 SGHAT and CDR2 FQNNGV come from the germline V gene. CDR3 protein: CASSLETGGSYEQYF.

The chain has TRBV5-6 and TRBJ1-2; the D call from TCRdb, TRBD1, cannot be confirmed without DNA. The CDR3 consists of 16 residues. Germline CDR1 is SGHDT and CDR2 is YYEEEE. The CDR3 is CASSLTPGTGSGGYTF.

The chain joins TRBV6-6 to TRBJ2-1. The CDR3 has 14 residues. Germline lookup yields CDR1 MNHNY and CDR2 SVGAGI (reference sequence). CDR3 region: CASSTRGTAAEQFF.